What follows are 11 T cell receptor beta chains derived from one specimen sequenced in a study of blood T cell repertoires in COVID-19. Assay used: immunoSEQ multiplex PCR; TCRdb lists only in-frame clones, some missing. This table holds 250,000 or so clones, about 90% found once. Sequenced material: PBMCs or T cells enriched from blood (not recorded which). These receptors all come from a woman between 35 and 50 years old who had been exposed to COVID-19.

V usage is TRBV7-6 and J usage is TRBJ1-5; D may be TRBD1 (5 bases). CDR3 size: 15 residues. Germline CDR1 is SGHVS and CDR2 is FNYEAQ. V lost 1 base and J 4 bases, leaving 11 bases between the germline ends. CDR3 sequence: CASSLEQGLNQPQHF. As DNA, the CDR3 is TGTGCCAGCAGCTTAGAGCAGGGCCTTAATCAGCCCCAGCATTTT.

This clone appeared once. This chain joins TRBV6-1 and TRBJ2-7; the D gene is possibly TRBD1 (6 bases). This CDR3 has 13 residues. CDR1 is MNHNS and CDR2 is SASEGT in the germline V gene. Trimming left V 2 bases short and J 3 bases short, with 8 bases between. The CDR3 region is CASSESDSYEQYF. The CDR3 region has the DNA TGTGCCAGCAGTGAATCGGACAGCTACGAGCAGTACTTC.

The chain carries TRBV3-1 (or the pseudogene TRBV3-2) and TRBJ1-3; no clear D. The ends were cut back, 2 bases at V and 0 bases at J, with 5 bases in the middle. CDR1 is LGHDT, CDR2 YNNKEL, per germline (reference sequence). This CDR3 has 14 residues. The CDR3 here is CASSQQHSGNTIYF. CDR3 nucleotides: TGTGCCAGCAGCCAACAACACTCTGGAAACACCATATATTTT.

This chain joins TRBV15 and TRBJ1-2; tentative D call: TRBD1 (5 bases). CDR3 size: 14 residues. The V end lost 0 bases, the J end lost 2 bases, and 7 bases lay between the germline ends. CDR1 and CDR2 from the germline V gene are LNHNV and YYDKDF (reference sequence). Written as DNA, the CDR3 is TGTGCCACCAGCAGAGAAGACAGAAACTATGGCTACACCTTC. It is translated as CATSREDRNYGYTF.

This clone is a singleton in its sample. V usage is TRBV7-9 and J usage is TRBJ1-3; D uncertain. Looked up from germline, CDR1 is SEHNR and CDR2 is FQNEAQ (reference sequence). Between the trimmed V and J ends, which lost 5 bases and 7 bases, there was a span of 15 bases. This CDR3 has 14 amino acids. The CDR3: CASSPPAGSNTIYF. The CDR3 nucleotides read TGTGCCAGCAGCCCCCCGGCAGGCTCGAACACCATATATTTT.

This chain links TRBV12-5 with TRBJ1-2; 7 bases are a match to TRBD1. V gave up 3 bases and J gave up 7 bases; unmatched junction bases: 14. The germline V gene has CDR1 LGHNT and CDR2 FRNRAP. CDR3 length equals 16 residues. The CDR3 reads CASGLNTGAALSGYTF. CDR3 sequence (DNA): TGTGCTAGTGGTTTAAATACAGGGGCAGCCTTGTCTGGCTACACCTTC.

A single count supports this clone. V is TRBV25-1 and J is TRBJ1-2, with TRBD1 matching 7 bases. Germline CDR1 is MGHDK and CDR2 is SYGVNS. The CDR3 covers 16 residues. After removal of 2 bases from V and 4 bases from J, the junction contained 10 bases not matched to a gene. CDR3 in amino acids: CASSEPGWTGLYGYTF. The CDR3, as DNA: TGTGCCAGCAGTGAACCGGGCTGGACAGGACTCTATGGCTACACCTTC.

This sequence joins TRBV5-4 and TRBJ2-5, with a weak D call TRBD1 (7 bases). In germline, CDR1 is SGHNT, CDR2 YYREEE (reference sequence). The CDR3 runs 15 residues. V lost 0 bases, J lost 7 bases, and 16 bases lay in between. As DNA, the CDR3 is TGTGCCAGCAGCTTGGAAACGACAGGGACTCTGACCCAGTACTTC. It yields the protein CASSLETTGTLTQYF. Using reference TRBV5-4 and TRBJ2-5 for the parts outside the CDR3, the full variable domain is ETGVTQSPTHLIKTRGQQVTLRCSSQSGHNTVSWYQQALGQGPQFIFQYYREEENGRGNFPPRFSGLQFPNYSSELNVNALELDDSALYLCASSLETTGTLTQYFGPGTRLLVL.

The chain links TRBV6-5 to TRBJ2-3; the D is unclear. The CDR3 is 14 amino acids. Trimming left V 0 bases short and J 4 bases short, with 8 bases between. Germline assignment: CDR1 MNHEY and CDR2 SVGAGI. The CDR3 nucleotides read TGTGCCAGCAGTTACTCTCTTTCTTCAGATACGCAGTATTTT. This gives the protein CASSYSLSSDTQYF.

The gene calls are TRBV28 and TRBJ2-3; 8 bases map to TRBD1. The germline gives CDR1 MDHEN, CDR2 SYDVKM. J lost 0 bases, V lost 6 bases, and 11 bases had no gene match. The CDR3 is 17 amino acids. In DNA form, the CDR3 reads TGTGCCAGCAGCCGCCGGACAGGGTCCGGGAGCACAGATACGCAGTATTTT. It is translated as CASSRRTGSGSTDTQYF.

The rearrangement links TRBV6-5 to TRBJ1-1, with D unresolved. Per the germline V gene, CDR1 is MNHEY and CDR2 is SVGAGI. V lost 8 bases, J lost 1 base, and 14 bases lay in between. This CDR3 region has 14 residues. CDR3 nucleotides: TGTGCCAGCTCAAATCGCCGGGGGAACACTGAAGCTTTCTTT. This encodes CASSNRRGNTEAFF.